Below, 31 T cell receptor beta chains from the same sample are listed, as sequenced in a study of T cell changes during pregnancy in multiple sclerosis. The data were produced by immunoSEQ multiplex PCR, yet TCRdb's version contains in-frame clones alone and is incomplete. The table shows approximately 92,000 clones, with 92% occurring only once. The sequencing used peripheral blood, collected in the first trimester of pregnancy. All receptors derive from a female donor with multiple sclerosis, enrolled in a pregnancy study.

This chain connects TRBV7-9 to TRBJ2-2; D may be TRBD1 (6 bases). The germline V and J ends were trimmed by 6 bases and 3 bases, with 11 bases remaining between them. The CDR3 is made up of 14 amino acids. CDR1 is SEHNR and CDR2 is FQNEAQ in the germline V gene (reference sequence). CDR3 DNA: TGTGCCAGCAGGTCGGACAGACACACCGGGGAGCTGTTTTTT. Protein sequence: CASRSDRHTGELFF.

This chain joins TRBV4-3 and TRBJ1-2; TRBD1 aligns across 8 bases. Germline CDR1 and CDR2: LGHNA and YSLEER. The CDR3 extends over 15 amino acids. Trimming took 1 base from V and 4 from J; bases not matched to a gene: 5. The CDR3 here is CASSQGTGYSYGYTF. Here the CDR3 DNA reads TGCGCCAGCAGCCAAGGGACAGGGTATAGCTATGGCTACACCTTC.

This chain uses TRBV7-2 with TRBJ1-1; no clear D. CDR1 and CDR2 (germline): SGHTA, FQGNSA. This CDR3 is built from 14 residues. The V end was cut by 1 base, the J end by 1 base, with 7 bases between. The CDR3 spells CASSLGQANTEAFF. As DNA, the CDR3 is TGTGCCAGCAGCTTAGGGCAGGCGAACACTGAAGCTTTCTTT.

This chain uses TRBV5-4 with TRBJ1-2; no definite D call. Germline V gene sequence: CDR1 SGHNT, CDR2 YYREEE (reference sequence). CDR3 length: 13 amino acids. V gave up 0 bases and J gave up 4 bases, with 7 bases separating them. The CDR3 is CASSLDSSYGYTF. CDR3 sequence (DNA): TGTGCCAGCAGCTTGGACTCAAGCTATGGCTACACCTTC.

This sequence joins TRBV10-3 and TRBJ2-7; D gene ambiguous. V was cut by 3 bases and J by 4 bases, with 4 bases left in between. Germline CDR1 is ENHRY and CDR2 is SYGVKD. The CDR3 is made up of 11 amino acids. CDR3 amino acids: CAISDGYEQYF. Written as DNA, the CDR3 is TGTGCCATCAGTGACGGGTACGAGCAGTACTTC.

This chain uses TRBV5-1 with TRBJ2-5; the D gene is possibly TRBD1 (5 bases). Germline V gene data show CDR1 as SGHRS and CDR2 as YFSETQ. V shed 4 bases and J shed 5 bases, with 15 bases lying between them. The CDR3 runs to 14 residues. CDR3 nucleotide sequence: TGCGCCAGCAGCGCTGCAGGGCGAGAGGAGACCCAGTACTTC. It translates to CASSAAGREETQYF.

This chain connects TRBV27 to TRBJ2-6; D is ambiguous. The CDR3 has 14 amino acids. Trimming took 3 bases from V and 0 from J, leaving 3 bases between them. Germline lookup yields CDR1 MNHEY and CDR2 SMNVEV (reference sequence). CDR3 residues: CASSLSSGANVLTF. The DNA for the CDR3 is TGTGCCAGCAGTTTGAGCTCTGGGGCCAACGTCCTGACTTTC. The variable domain in full, with the rest retrieved from reference TRBV27 and TRBJ2-6, is EAQVTQNPRYLITVTGKKLTVTCSQNMNHEYMSWYRQDPGLGLRQIYYSMNVEVTDKGDVPEGYKVSRKEKRNFPLILESPSPNQTSLYFCASSLSSGANVLTFGAGSRLTVL.

The chain is built from TRBV30 and TRBJ2-1; TRBD2 aligns across 10 bases. The CDR3 consists of 16 residues. V shed 2 bases, J shed 6 bases, and the junction held 10 bases outside the gene matches. The V gene's germline CDR1 is GTSNPN and CDR2 SVGIG (reference sequence). CDR3 in amino acids: CAWSSPSSSGSNEQFF. For the CDR3, the DNA is TGTGCCTGGAGTTCCCCGAGTTCTAGCGGGAGCAATGAGCAGTTCTTC.

The V gene is TRBV6-1, the J gene TRBJ1-1, with TRBD1 as a possible D gene (6 bases). Germline values: CDR1 MNHNS, CDR2 SASEGT. This CDR3 is built from 13 residues. The V gene lost 11 bases and the J gene lost 2 bases, with 15 bases spanning the gap. CDR3 sequence (DNA): TGTGCCGGCAAACAGGGTGGTAACACTGAAGCTTTCTTT. It is translated as CAGKQGGNTEAFF.

This chain uses TRBV5-1 with TRBJ1-2; D perhaps matches TRBD1 (6 bases). CDR3 length: 15 residues. The V end lost 0 bases, the J end lost 8 bases, and 17 bases lay between the germline ends. Germline assignment: CDR1 SGHRS and CDR2 YFSETQ. CDR3 bases: TGCGCCAGCAGCTTGGAGGGGGGGCGCTTGGGAGGCTACACCTTC. Residues: CASSLEGGRLGGYTF.

The chain recombines TRBV9 with TRBJ2-7, with 11 bases fitting TRBD2. The CDR3 is made up of 16 amino acids. CDR1 and CDR2 (germline): SGDLS, YYNGEE. With 4 bases clipped from V and 6 bases from J, the junction kept 12 bases outside the gene matches. For the CDR3, the DNA is TGTGCCAGCAGCCCCCAACAGGTAGCGGGAGGGGGCGAGCAGTACTTC. It codes for CASSPQQVAGGGEQYF.

The sample holds many counts of this clone. The genes are TRBV27 and TRBJ1-5; 7 nucleotides align to TRBD1. Looked up from germline, CDR1 is MNHEY and CDR2 is SMNVEV (reference sequence). V shed 7 bases, J shed 0 bases, and the junction held 6 bases outside the gene matches. CDR3 size: 15 residues. The DNA for the CDR3 is TGTGCCAGCAAGCAGGGGGTTATTAGCAATCAGCCCCAGCATTTT. Amino acid sequence: CASKQGVISNQPQHF.

This rearrangement joins TRBV27 to TRBJ2-1; TRBD1 is a possible D gene (6 bases). The V end was cut by 5 bases, the J end by 3 bases, with 17 bases between. Germline CDR1 reads MNHEY; CDR2 reads SMNVEV (reference sequence). The CDR3 contains 16 residues. As DNA, the CDR3 is TGTGCCAGCAGTATATACAGGGTCCGCGGCTACAATGAGCAGTTCTTC. It is translated as CASSIYRVRGYNEQFF.

The chain recombines TRBV29-1 with TRBJ1-1, with 9 bases that match TRBD1. The CDR3 spans 15 residues. Germline V gene data show CDR1 as SQVTM and CDR2 as ANQGSEA. Trimming took 6 bases from V and 4 from J; bases not matched to a gene: 12. The CDR3 here is CSVVRDRDFGTEAFF. CDR3 nucleotide sequence: TGCAGCGTGGTTCGGGACAGGGATTTTGGCACTGAAGCTTTCTTT.

This chain joins TRBV2 and TRBJ2-1, with 11 nucleotides matching TRBD2. With V trimmed by 2 bases and J by 8 bases, 5 bases remained unmatched. There are 15 residues in the CDR3. Germline assignment: CDR1 SNHLY and CDR2 FYNNEI. The CDR3: CASSERLAGLDEQFF. The CDR3 coding sequence is TGTGCCAGCAGTGAAAGACTAGCGGGATTGGATGAGCAGTTCTTC.

Only one count was recorded for this clone. The chain recombines TRBV6-6 with TRBJ1-1; tentatively, D is TRBD1 (6 bases). Germline CDR1 and CDR2: MNHNY and SVGAGI (reference sequence). V shed 4 bases and J shed 0 bases, with 15 bases lying between them. The length of the CDR3 is 16 residues. CDR3 in amino acids: CASSSFPGGMNTEAFF. CDR3 DNA: TGTGCCAGCAGTTCATTCCCGGGGGGCATGAACACTGAAGCTTTCTTT.

V gene TRBV4-1 combines with J gene TRBJ1-1; TRBD1 matches at 9 bases. Germline trimming cut 4 bases from V and 0 bases from J; bases unmatched to any gene: 15. Germline V gene data show CDR1 as MGHRA and CDR2 as YSYEKL. CDR3 length: 19 amino acids. The DNA of the CDR3 is TGCGCCAGCAGCCTAATTCAAGACCGGGACAGGGTCATGAACACTGAAGCTTTCTTT. It encodes CASSLIQDRDRVMNTEAFF.

The chain has TRBV5-1 and TRBJ2-6, with unresolved D. Germline CDR1 SGHRS, CDR2 YFSETQ. Trimming took 9 bases from V and 1 from J, leaving 5 bases between them. This CDR3 has 12 residues. The CDR3 loop reads CATQSGANVLTF. The DNA for the CDR3 is TGCGCCACTCAGTCTGGGGCCAACGTCCTGACTTTC.

J is TRBJ2-7 and V is TRBV29-1; no firm D call. V lost 4 bases, J lost 0 bases, and 10 bases lay in between. Germline V gene lookup returns CDR1 SQVTM and CDR2 ANQGSEA. The CDR3 consists of 13 residues. In DNA, the CDR3 is TGCAGCGTTGGGTTTGAGAGCTCCTACGAGCAGTACTTC. This translates into CSVGFESSYEQYF.

The chain carries TRBV10-2 and TRBJ1-2; D may be TRBD1 (6 bases). This CDR3 comprises 11 residues. Germline V gene data show CDR1 as WSHSY and CDR2 as SAAADI. With 4 bases removed from V and 7 bases from J, the gap between germline ends came to 7 bases. CDR3 amino acids: CASSAGVGYTF. CDR3 nucleotide sequence: TGCGCCAGCAGTGCAGGGGTTGGCTACACCTTC.

The chain has TRBV6-5 and TRBJ2-1; no clear D gene. In germline, CDR1 is MNHEY, CDR2 SVGAGI. CDR3 length equals 15 residues. Trimming cost V 2 bases and J 0 bases, with 8 bases left between them. In nucleotides, the CDR3 is TGTGCCAGCAGTTACGGCTCTAGCTCCTACAATGAGCAGTTCTTC. This gives the protein CASSYGSSSYNEQFF.

This clone was detected only once. The V and J genes are TRBV28 and TRBJ2-7; D possibly corresponds to TRBD1 (5 bases). This CDR3 comprises 16 residues. CDR1 is MDHEN, CDR2 SYDVKM, per germline. Deletions cut 5 bases from V and 3 bases from J, with 20 bases between. The DNA of the CDR3 is TGTGCCAGCAGTCCCCCCCCCGGAAGGGGTAGCTACGAGCAGTACTTC. It is translated as CASSPPPGRGSYEQYF. The full variable domain, rest sourced from reference TRBV28 and TRBJ2-7, is DVKVTQSSRYLVKRTGEKVFLECVQDMDHENMFWYRQDPGLGLRLIYFSYDVKMKEKGDIPEGYSVSREKKERFSLILESASTNQTSMYLCASSPPPGRGSYEQYFGPGTRLTVT.

The chain joins TRBV7-6 to TRBJ2-1; no reliable D call. CDR1 and CDR2 from the germline V gene are SGHVS and FNYEAQ. Trimming removed 5 bases at V and 1 base at J, with 9 bases between. The CDR3 sequence is 14 residues long. The CDR3 sequence is CASSLTQSYNEQFF. The CDR3 bases are TGTGCCAGCAGCCTGACACAATCCTACAATGAGCAGTTCTTC. Variable domain in full (rest from reference TRBV7-6 and TRBJ2-1): GAGVSQSPRYKVTKRGQDVALRCDPISGHVSLYWYRQALGQGPEFLTYFNYEAQQDKSGLPNDRFSAERPEGSISTLTIQRTEQRDSAMYRCASSLTQSYNEQFFGPGTRLTVL.

The chain carries TRBV5-1 and TRBJ2-5; 7 nucleotides align to TRBD2. The CDR3 contains 15 residues. Trimming took 8 bases from V and 2 from J; bases not matched to a gene: 12. CDR1 is SGHRS and CDR2 is YFSETQ in the germline V gene. The CDR3 sequence: CASNPGGTTQETQYF. CDR3 sequence (DNA): TGCGCCAGTAACCCCGGCGGGACTACACAAGAGACCCAGTACTTC.

About this clone itself: A read error may produce the germline difference seen at one junction end. The V gene is TRBV10-1, the J gene TRBJ1-1; TRBD1 matches 7 bases. Per the germline V gene, CDR1 is WNHNN and CDR2 is SYGVQD (reference sequence). This CDR3 has 14 residues. The CDR3 here is CASGEGQLNTEAFF. The CDR3 DNA is TGCGCCAGCGGTGAGGGACAGTTGAACACTGAAGCTTTCTTT.

The chain links TRBV19 to TRBJ2-7; a possible D gene is TRBD1 (6 bases). The V end lost 6 bases, the J end lost 5 bases, and 17 bases lay between the germline ends. CDR3 length equals 14 residues. The germline V gene encodes CDR1 LNHDA and CDR2 SQIVND (reference sequence). The CDR3 DNA reads TGTGCCAGTAGGGAAGGAAGGGGGACAAACGAGCAGTACTTC. It specifies CASREGRGTNEQYF.

The chain combines TRBV7-2 with TRBJ1-2; D may be TRBD1 (6 bases). Germline CDR1 SGHTA, CDR2 FQGNSA. V was pared by 4 bases and J by 5 bases, with 20 bases between. The CDR3 extends over 16 amino acids. CDR3 protein: CASSSRSSGHIYGYTF. The CDR3 bases are TGTGCCAGCAGCTCGAGGAGTTCGGGACACATATATGGCTACACCTTC.

A note on this clone: Other DNA sequences within the sample encode an identical CDR3. The chain has TRBV10-3 and TRBJ1-1; tentative D call: TRBD1 (5 bases). The V end lost 6 bases, the J end lost 2 bases, and 10 bases lay between the germline ends. This CDR3 has 13 amino acids. The germline V gene encodes CDR1 ENHRY and CDR2 SYGVKD. The CDR3: CAISGTGNTEAFF. CDR3 sequence (DNA): TGTGCCATCAGCGGAACAGGAAACACTGAAGCTTTCTTT.

The chain couples TRBV5-1 to TRBJ2-1; 13 positions agree with TRBD2. The V segment lost 4 bases and the J segment 8 bases; nucleotides outside the gene matches: 6. CDR3 length equals 15 residues. Germline assignment: CDR1 SGHRS and CDR2 YFSETQ. CDR3 amino acids: CASSQRTSGSDEQFF. CDR3 in DNA: TGCGCCAGCAGCCAAAGGACTAGCGGGAGCGATGAGCAGTTCTTC.

The V gene is TRBV7-9, the J gene TRBJ2-7, with D possibly being TRBD2 (7 bases). Germline values: CDR1 SEHNR, CDR2 FQNEAQ (reference sequence). V was shortened by 8 bases and J by 4 bases, with 24 bases between the two germline ends. The CDR3 runs 16 residues. CDR3 sequence (DNA): TGTGCCAGCCCCCCTTGGGGGGGCCGGGTTAAATACGAGCAGTACTTC. Its translation is CASPPWGGRVKYEQYF.

The V call is TRBV29-1, the J call TRBJ2-1, with 13 bases lining up with TRBD2. The trim removed 2 bases at V and 5 bases at J, leaving 9 bases unmatched. This CDR3 spans 17 amino acids. Looked up from germline, CDR1 is SQVTM and CDR2 is ANQGSEA. CDR3 sequence: CSVEQPGLAGLDNEQFF. As DNA, the CDR3 is TGCAGCGTTGAACAGCCGGGACTAGCGGGACTAGACAATGAGCAGTTCTTC.